A single sample gave rise to the 20 T cell receptor beta chains below, sequenced in a study of cytomegalovirus exposure and HLA in healthy donors. Produced via immunoSEQ multiplex PCR; TCRdb's table is partial and in-frame only. The repertoire consists of about 310,000 clones, with roughly 88% occurring once and the leading ten covering around 1%. Sequenced sample: PBMCs. The source of these receptors is a man between 25 and 39 years old in good health and CMV-seronegative.

The V call is TRBV2, the J call TRBJ1-2, with 9 bases matching TRBD1. Trimming removed 6 bases from V and 4 bases from J; junction bases left unmatched: 9. Germline V CDR1 and CDR2: SNHLY, FYNNEI. The CDR3 consists of 15 residues. In nucleotides, the CDR3 is TGTGCCAGCAGCGGTCCCGGGACAGGGCCCTATGGCTACACCTTC. Its protein product is CASSGPGTGPYGYTF.

This clone was observed a single time. The chain carries TRBV19 and TRBJ2-2; 7 bases are a match to TRBD1. This CDR3 has 14 residues. Germline CDR1 LNHDA, CDR2 SQIVND (reference sequence). V was pared by 5 bases and J by 5 bases, with 5 bases of the junction left unmatched. This CDR3 reads CASSLTGNTGELFF. Here the CDR3 DNA reads TGTGCCAGTAGTTTGACAGGGAATACCGGGGAGCTGTTTTTT.

The chain has TRBV29-1 and TRBJ2-2; D perhaps matches TRBD2 (7 bases). The CDR3 covers 12 residues. CDR1 is SQVTM, CDR2 ANQGSEA, per germline. Trimming took off 2 bases at V and 11 bases at J, with 12 bases between the two ends. This CDR3 is CSVELRGAELFF. CDR3 DNA sequence: TGCAGCGTTGAATTACGGGGGGCCGAGCTGTTTTTT.

This sequence joins TRBV15 and TRBJ2-7; 8 bases are shared with TRBD1. The CDR3 is made up of 15 amino acids. The germline V gene encodes CDR1 LNHNV and CDR2 YYDKDF (reference sequence). V shed 5 bases, J shed 3 bases, and the junction held 9 bases outside the gene matches. Here the CDR3 reads CATSAGGRSYYEQYF. For the CDR3, the DNA is TGTGCCACCAGCGCAGGGGGCAGGAGCTACTACGAGCAGTACTTC.

The J gene is TRBJ2-7, the V gene TRBV7-9, with a possible D match to TRBD2 (6 bases). V was pared by 5 bases and J by 7 bases, with 12 bases between. The CDR3 contains 12 residues. CDR1 and CDR2 from the germline V gene are SEHNR and FQNEAQ (reference sequence). The CDR3 nucleotides are TGTGCCAGCAGCCGGTTAGGAGGGGAGCAGTACTTC. This encodes CASSRLGGEQYF.

The gene calls are TRBV19 and TRBJ2-7, with D possibly being TRBD1 (6 bases). Deletions cut 6 bases from V and 3 bases from J, with 18 bases between. The CDR3 runs to 15 residues. Germline V gives CDR1 LNHDA, CDR2 SQIVND (reference sequence). This CDR3 reads CASSLPGHGIYEQYF. The CDR3 region has the DNA TGTGCCAGTAGCCTACCGGGACACGGGATCTACGAGCAGTACTTC.

This sequence joins TRBV27 and TRBJ2-1, with D maybe TRBD1 (8 bases). This CDR3 is built from 16 residues. CDR1 and CDR2 from the germline V gene are MNHEY and SMNVEV (reference sequence). Trimming left V 6 bases short and J 3 bases short, with 18 bases between. CDR3 coding DNA: TGTGCCAGCAGCTCCCTACAGGGGGGGTTCTACAATGAGCAGTTCTTC. This sequence encodes CASSSLQGGFYNEQFF.

The chain is built from TRBV19 and TRBJ1-2, with D unresolved. The CDR3 runs to 16 residues. CDR1 LNHDA and CDR2 SQIVND come from the germline V gene (reference sequence). V lost 0 bases and J 4 bases, leaving 15 bases between the germline ends. The CDR3 here is CASSIDSSTAGYGYTF. The CDR3 bases are TGTGCCAGTAGTATAGATAGTTCCACGGCGGGCTATGGCTACACCTTC.

This chain connects TRBV19 to TRBJ2-4; 7 nucleotides line up with TRBD2. The CDR3 extends over 13 amino acids. Germline assignment: CDR1 LNHDA and CDR2 SQIVND (reference sequence). Unmatched junction bases numbered 2, after V lost 8 bases and J lost 1 base. The CDR3 bases are TGTGCCAGTTCGCGGGAGGCCAAAAACATTCAGTACTTC. Residues: CASSREAKNIQYF.

The chain couples TRBV14 to TRBJ2-6; 9 nucleotides match TRBD1. In germline, CDR1 is SGHDN, CDR2 FVKESK. V shed 5 bases and J 4 bases; nucleotides not matched to a gene: 9. This CDR3 spans 17 amino acids. The CDR3 coding sequence is TGTGCCAGCAGCACCGGGACAGGGATCAGGGGGGCCAACGTCCTGACTTTC. It is translated as CASSTGTGIRGANVLTF.

This chain uses TRBV4-3 with TRBJ1-2; 9 bases agree with TRBD1. This CDR3 is built from 18 residues. In germline, CDR1 is LGHNA, CDR2 YSLEER. Losses at the gene ends were 4 bases for V and 4 bases for J; bases not matched to a gene: 16. This chain's CDR3 is CASSPTLGQGPTGYGYTF. Here the CDR3 DNA reads TGCGCCAGCAGCCCTACGCTCGGACAGGGGCCGACGGGCTATGGCTACACCTTC.

For this clone: One junction end does not reproduce the germline sequence, and a read error may be involved. V gene TRBV18 combines with J gene TRBJ1-1, with D maybe TRBD1 (6 bases). This CDR3 is 15 amino acids long. Germline V gene lookup returns CDR1 KGHSH and CDR2 LQKENI. This chain's CDR3 is CASSPPDRLNTEAFF. The CDR3 bases are TGTGCCAGCTCTCCACCTGACAGGCTGAACACTGAAGCTTTCTTT.

The chain is built from TRBV19 and TRBJ2-7; no clear D gene. V was pared by 5 bases and J by 2 bases, with 19 bases between. CDR1 LNHDA and CDR2 SQIVND come from the germline V gene (reference sequence). The CDR3 contains 16 residues. CDR3 sequence (DNA): TGTGCCAGTAGTTCCTCTACCTCATCGCCTACCTACGAGCAGTACTTC. Its protein is CASSSSTSSPTYEQYF.

The chain links TRBV5-1 to TRBJ2-5; no firm D call. Germline CDR1 reads SGHRS; CDR2 reads YFSETQ. This CDR3 is built from 13 residues. The ends were cut back, 0 bases at V and 1 base at J, with 4 bases in the middle. This chain's CDR3 is CASSLARQETQYF. DNA of the CDR3: TGCGCCAGCAGCTTGGCCCGCCAAGAGACCCAGTACTTC.

V and J are TRBV7-9 and TRBJ2-7; a possible D gene is TRBD1 (6 bases). Trimming removed 2 bases from V and 2 bases from J, with 13 bases in between. This CDR3 is 15 amino acids long. Germline assignment: CDR1 SEHNR and CDR2 FQNEAQ (reference sequence). The CDR3 sequence is CASSLRQDLPYEQYF. The DNA of the CDR3 is TGTGCCAGCAGCTTACGACAGGACCTTCCCTACGAGCAGTACTTC.

V is TRBV19 and J is TRBJ2-7, with D unresolved. The germline V gene has CDR1 LNHDA and CDR2 SQIVND (reference sequence). The length of the CDR3 is 13 residues. V was shortened by 6 bases and J by 9 bases, with 18 bases between the two germline ends. CDR3 sequence: CASRYPYNEAQYF. The CDR3 coding sequence is TGTGCCAGTAGATACCCTTATAACGAGGCGCAGTACTTC.

This clone has just one count. The V and J genes are TRBV7-2 and TRBJ1-2; 10 bases are shared with TRBD1. The CDR3 loop spans 15 amino acids. CDR1 SGHTA and CDR2 FQGNSA come from the germline V gene. V gave up 4 bases and J gave up 1 base; unmatched junction bases: 3. CDR3 sequence reads: CASSSTGGDNYGYTF. In DNA form, the CDR3 reads TGTGCCAGCAGCTCGACAGGGGGCGATAACTATGGCTACACCTTC.

This sequence joins TRBV6-5 and TRBJ2-7; perhaps TRBD1 as D (6 bases). V lost 6 bases, J lost 1 base, and 10 bases lay in between. There are 13 residues in the CDR3. Per the germline V gene, CDR1 is MNHEY and CDR2 is SVGAGI. The CDR3 coding sequence is TGTGCCAGCAGAACGGACAGTTCCTACGAGCAGTACTTC. It codes for CASRTDSSYEQYF.

The V gene is TRBV18, the J gene TRBJ2-5; D uncertain. Deletions cut 6 bases from V and 2 bases from J, with 13 bases between. Germline-derived CDR1 and CDR2 are KGHSH and LQKENI. CDR3 length: 14 residues. The CDR3, as DNA: TGTGCCAGCTCGCTCTTCGAGGAACAAGAGACCCAGTACTTC. Translation: CASSLFEEQETQYF.

CDR3 protein: CASSQDGRVTDTQYF. For the CDR3, the DNA is TGCGCCAGCAGCCAAGATGGTAGAGTCACAGATACGCAGTATTTT. V usage is TRBV4-1 and J usage is TRBJ2-3; D is ambiguous. The CDR3 is made up of 15 amino acids. Germline V gives CDR1 MGHRA, CDR2 YSYEKL. V was shortened by 0 bases and J by 2 bases, with 9 bases between the two germline ends.